This entry concerns a single T cell receptor beta chain. Antigen specificity is unknown. The data were obtained in a study of shared clonotypes between healthy human individuals. Across the whole study: With ages of 18 to 49, the donors were two women and a few men.

Whole-study findings and limits: Clonotype sharing among the donors was expected to vary with sequencing depth.

Trimming removed 2 bases at V and 1 base at J, with 12 bases between. The CDR3 is 15 residues long. In germline, CDR1 is GTSNPN, CDR2 SVGIG (reference sequence). All of the donors resided in Nashville, Tennessee, and each was a Caucasian adult. The unsorted samples had 80 million to 95 million PBMCs used for genomic DNA. Sequencing was performed with immunoSEQ multiplex PCR; in TCRdb, only in-frame clones are kept and a portion is missing. The data show about 490,000 clones, 76% seen once. Sequenced input: PBMCs. V gene TRBV30 combines with J gene TRBJ2-4; D possibly corresponds to TRBD2 (6 bases). This clonotype originated in a woman aged 40 to 50 in good health. Some clones in this sample may be carry-over from other donors' samples. CDR3 bases: TGTGCCTGGAGTCGGCTAGCGTTTGCCAAAAACATTCAGTACTTC. Translation: CAWSRLAFAKNIQYF.